This T cell receptor beta chain is drawn from a study of cytomegalovirus exposure and HLA in healthy donors. Data came from immunoSEQ multiplex PCR; TCRdb stores just in-frame clones and leaves some out. Of about 140,000 clones listed, less than 90% are singletons. V was clipped by 5 bases and J by 3 bases, with 27 bases between them. Germline CDR1 is SEHNR and CDR2 is FQNEAQ (reference sequence). The CDR3 is 19 amino acids. The V gene is TRBV7-9, the J gene TRBJ2-3; TRBD2 is a possible D gene (6 bases). The source is a man aged 18 to 29 in good health and CMV-seronegative. The sequencing sample was made of PBMCs. CDR3 nucleotide sequence: TGTGCCAGCAGCCTCAACGGGGCTAGCGCCTCAGGGAGGACAGATACGCAGTATTTT. Protein: CASSLNGASASGRTDTQYF.